This T cell receptor beta chain was sequenced during a study of beta chain features in type 1 diabetes. The whole isolated RNA underwent reverse transcription, so sequencing captured expressed TCRB transcripts. Only in-frame clones appear in the TCRdb table, and some are missing; sequencing was by immunoSEQ multiplex PCR. The sample holds approximately 250,000 clones, roughly 17% seen once. The CDR3 sequence is 14 residues long. The V gene's germline CDR1 is MNHEY and CDR2 SVGAGI. V dropped 10 bases and J dropped 1 base, with 15 bases sitting between them. Study outcomes and limitations: Among patients with Type 1 diabetes, TCRB CDR3s were moderately but significantly shorter in every one of the four CD4+ subsets.

This clone was detected only a few times. Its antigen is currently unknown. Sequences were obtained from naive CD4+ T cells from blood. This sequence joins TRBV6-5 and TRBJ2-3; D call uncertain. This clonotype originated in a young man with type 1 diabetes. The CDR3 sequence: CATRVGLGTDTQYF. CDR3 DNA: TGTGCCACCCGTGTAGGGCTAGGCACAGATACGCAGTATTTT.